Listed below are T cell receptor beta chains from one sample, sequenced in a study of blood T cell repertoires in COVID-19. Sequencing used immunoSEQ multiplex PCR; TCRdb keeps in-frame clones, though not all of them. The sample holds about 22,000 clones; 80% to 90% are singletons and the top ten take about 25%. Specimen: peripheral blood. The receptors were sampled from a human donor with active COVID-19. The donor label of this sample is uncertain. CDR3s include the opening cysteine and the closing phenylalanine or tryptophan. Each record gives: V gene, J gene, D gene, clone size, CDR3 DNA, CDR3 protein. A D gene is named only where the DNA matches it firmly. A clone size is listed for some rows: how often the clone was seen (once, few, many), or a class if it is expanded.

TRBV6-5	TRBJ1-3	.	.	TGTGCCAGCGGGAGGCTCAGCTCTGGAAACACCATATATTTT	CASGRLSSGNTIYF
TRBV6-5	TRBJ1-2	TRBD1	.	TGTGCCAGTGGGACAGGGCTTGGCTACACCTTC	CASGTGLGYTF
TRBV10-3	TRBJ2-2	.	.	TGTGCCATCAGTGAGGGAGGGGGCGCAACCGGGGAGCTGTTTTTT	CAISEGGGATGELFF
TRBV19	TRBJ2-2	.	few	TGTGCCAGTATCCAAGGAGCCGGGGAGCTGTTTTTT	CASIQGAGELFF
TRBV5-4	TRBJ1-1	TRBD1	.	TGTGCCAGCAGCTTGGGACAGGGGGCAGGTGAAGCTTTCTTT	CASSLGQGAGEAFF
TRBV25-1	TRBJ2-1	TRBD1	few	TGTGCCAGCAGTGAATCCAGAGGACAGGGGGCCAAGTATGAGCAGTTCTTC	CASSESRGQGAKYEQFF
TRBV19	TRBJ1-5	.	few	TGTGCCAGTAGTTGGGGGGTTTCGAGCAATCAGCCCCAGCATTTT	CASSWGVSSNQPQHF
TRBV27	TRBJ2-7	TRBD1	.	TGTGCCAGCAGTGCCGGGACAGGGGTCTACGAGCAGTACTTC	CASSAGTGVYEQYF
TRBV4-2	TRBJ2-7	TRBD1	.	TGTGCCAGCAGCCAAGGACAGGGGCTCTCCTACGAGCAGTACTTC	CASSQGQGLSYEQYF
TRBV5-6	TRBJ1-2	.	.	TGTGCCAGCAGCTTGGACCAGACTAACTATGGCTACACCTTC	CASSLDQTNYGYTF
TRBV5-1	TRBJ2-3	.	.	TGCGCCAGCAGCTTTCAAGATACGCAGTATTTT	CASSFQDTQYF
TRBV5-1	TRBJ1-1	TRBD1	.	TGCGCCAGCAGCTACAGGGGGATGAACACTGAAGCTTTCTTT	CASSYRGMNTEAFF
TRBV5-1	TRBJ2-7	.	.	TGCGCCAGTTCCGATTGGACTGGCGGGGTGTACGAGCAGTACTTC	CASSDWTGGVYEQYF
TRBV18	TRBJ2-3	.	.	TGTGCCAGCTCACCGTTGGACGGGGGAGGCACAGATACGCAGTATTTT	CASSPLDGGGTDTQYF
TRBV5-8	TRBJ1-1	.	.	TGTGCCAGCAGCTATCTACGACACGCCTCCAACACTGAAGCTTTCTTT	CASSYLRHASNTEAFF
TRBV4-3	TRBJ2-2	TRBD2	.	TGCGCCAGCAGCCTAGGTGGCGGGAGGGCGATGACCGGGGAGCTGTTTTTT	CASSLGGGRAMTGELFF
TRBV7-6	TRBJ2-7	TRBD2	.	TGTGCCAGCAGCTTACGGTCGCTCGGGGGGGCCTCCTACGAGCAGTACTTC	CASSLRSLGGASYEQYF
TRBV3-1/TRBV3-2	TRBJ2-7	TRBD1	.	TGTGCCAGCAGCGCGTCCGGGACAGGGGGTATCGAGCAGTACTTC	CASSASGTGGIEQYF
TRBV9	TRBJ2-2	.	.	TGTGCCAGCAGCGTAGAAACTAGTGACACCGGGGAGCTGTTTTTT	CASSVETSDTGELFF
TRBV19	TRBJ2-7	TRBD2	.	TGTGCCAGTAGTATAGGGCTAGCGGGTACCTACGAGCAGTACTTC	CASSIGLAGTYEQYF
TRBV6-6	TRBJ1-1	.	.	TGTGCCAGCAGTTGGGGAGAAATGAACACTGAAGCTTTCTTT	CASSWGEMNTEAFF
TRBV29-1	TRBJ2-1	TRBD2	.	TGCAGCGTTTCCTTCCGGGGGGACTCCTCCTACAATGAGCAGTTCTTC	CSVSFRGDSSYNEQFF